The present T cell receptor (beta chain) was sequenced within a study of technical replicates of blood from several donors. TCRdb's copy holds only in-frame clones and misses some; the assay was immunoSEQ multiplex PCR. The profile covers about 82,000 clones, with around 94% appearing a single time and under 0.5% taken by the ten largest. Deletions cut 3 bases from V and 4 bases from J, with 12 bases between. This CDR3 comprises 15 residues. Germline-derived CDR1 and CDR2 are SNHLY and FYNNEI. V usage is TRBV2 and J usage is TRBJ2-2; maybe TRBD1 (6 bases). Sequenced sample: T cells isolated from PBMCs. The sequence was obtained from a human donor in good health. Written as DNA, the CDR3 is TGTGCCAGCAGTGACGACAGGACCAGCACCGGGGAGCTGTTTTTT. Its protein is CASSDDRTSTGELFF.